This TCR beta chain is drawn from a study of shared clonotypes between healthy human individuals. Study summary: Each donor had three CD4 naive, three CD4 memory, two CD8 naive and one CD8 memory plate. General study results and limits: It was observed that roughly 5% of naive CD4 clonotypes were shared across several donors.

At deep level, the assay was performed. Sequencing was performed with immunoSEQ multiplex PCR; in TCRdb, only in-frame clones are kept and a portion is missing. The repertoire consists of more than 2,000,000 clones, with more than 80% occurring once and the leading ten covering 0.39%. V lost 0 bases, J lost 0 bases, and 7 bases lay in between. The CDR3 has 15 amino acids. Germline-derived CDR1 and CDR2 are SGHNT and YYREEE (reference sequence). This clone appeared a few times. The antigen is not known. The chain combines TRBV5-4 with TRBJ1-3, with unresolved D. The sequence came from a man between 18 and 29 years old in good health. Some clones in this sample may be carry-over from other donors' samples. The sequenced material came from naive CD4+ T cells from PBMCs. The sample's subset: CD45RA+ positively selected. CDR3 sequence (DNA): TGTGCCAGCAGCTTGGGAGGGTTCTCTGGAAACACCATATATTTT. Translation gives CASSLGGFSGNTIYF.